This is a list of T cell receptor beta chains from one sample in a study of T cell repertoires in cytomegalovirus infection. TCRdb re-derived calls from the reads in MiXCR, one entry per CDR3 protein. This repertoire shows approximately 910,000 distinct CDR3 sequences, around 31% found once; its top ten account for 11% to 15%. These receptors lack a known antigen. Here the sequenced sample was cultured CD8+ T cells from PBMCs, taken from culture after CMV antigen stimulation. Receptors were obtained from a human donor in good health (CMV status not recorded). Some clones in this sample may be carry-over from other donors' samples. Each CDR3 is given with its conserved first and last residue. The D gene is left open where the match is weak. Some rows have no size entry. The others give once, few or many, or a class for an expanded clone.

v_call: TRBV7-2
j_call: TRBJ2-7
clone_size: many
cdr3_length: 14
d_call: TRBD2
cdr3_aa: CASSIAGGPYEQYF
cdr3_nt: TGTGCCAGCAGCATAGCGGGGGGGCCCTACGAGCAGTACTTC

v_call: TRBV6-1
j_call: TRBJ1-6
clone_size: few
cdr3_length: 15
d_call: .
cdr3_aa: CASSPTDSYNSPLHF
cdr3_nt: TGTGCCAGCAGTCCCACCGACTCCTATAATTCACCCCTCCACTTT

v_call: TRBV7-6
j_call: TRBJ2-2
clone_size: .
cdr3_length: 12
d_call: .
cdr3_aa: CASTYPSGELFF
cdr3_nt: TGTGCCAGCACCTACCCCTCCGGGGAGCTGTTTTTT

v_call: TRBV19
j_call: TRBJ2-1
clone_size: few
cdr3_length: 14
d_call: .
cdr3_aa: CASSYRDSINEQFF
cdr3_nt: TGTGCCAGTAGTTACCGGGACTCGATAAATGAGCAGTTCTTC

v_call: TRBV6-1
j_call: TRBJ2-3
clone_size: .
cdr3_length: 15
d_call: .
cdr3_aa: CASSEWTGETDTQYF
cdr3_nt: TGTGCCAGCAGTGAATGGACGGGGGAGACAGATACGCAGTATTTT

v_call: TRBV6-1
j_call: TRBJ2-2
clone_size: few
cdr3_length: 16
d_call: .
cdr3_aa: CASTEWAAPGTGELFF
cdr3_nt: TGTGCCAGCACCGAGTGGGCGGCTCCAGGCACCGGGGAGCTGTTTTTT

v_call: TRBV7-9
j_call: TRBJ1-5
clone_size: .
cdr3_length: 18
d_call: TRBD1
cdr3_aa: CASSSPGTGGWDNQPQHF
cdr3_nt: TGTGCCAGCAGCTCCCCCGGGACAGGGGGCTGGGACAATCAGCCCCAGCATTTT

v_call: TRBV24-1
j_call: TRBJ2-3
clone_size: few
cdr3_length: 17
d_call: .
cdr3_aa: CATSDPGGGRGTDTQYF
cdr3_nt: TGTGCCACCAGTGACCCGGGTGGAGGCCGCGGCACAGATACGCAGTATTTT

v_call: TRBV12-3/TRBV12-4
j_call: TRBJ2-7
clone_size: .
cdr3_length: 14
d_call: TRBD2
cdr3_aa: CASRLAGGKYEQYF
cdr3_nt: TGTGCCAGCAGACTAGCGGGGGGAAAATACGAGCAGTACTTC

v_call: TRBV29-1
j_call: TRBJ2-4
clone_size: .
cdr3_length: 13
d_call: TRBD2
cdr3_aa: CSVEQGRGNIQYF
cdr3_nt: TGCAGCGTTGAACAAGGGAGGGGAAACATTCAGTACTTC

v_call: TRBV7-9
j_call: TRBJ1-6
clone_size: few
cdr3_length: 21
d_call: TRBD1
cdr3_aa: CASSSSGTETDLLGEWSPLHF
cdr3_nt: TGTGCCAGCAGCTCGTCGGGGACAGAAACCGATTTGCTAGGCGAATGGTCACCCCTCCACTTT

v_call: TRBV4-1
j_call: TRBJ2-1
clone_size: many
cdr3_length: 16
d_call: TRBD2
cdr3_aa: CASSQVILAAYNEQFF
cdr3_nt: TGCGCCAGCAGCCAAGTAATACTAGCGGCTTACAATGAGCAGTTCTTC

v_call: TRBV19
j_call: TRBJ1-1
clone_size: few
cdr3_length: 16
d_call: .
cdr3_aa: CASSIGYIRKGTEAFF
cdr3_nt: TGTGCCAGTAGTATAGGGTACATCCGCAAAGGGACTGAAGCTTTCTTT

v_call: TRBV6-2/TRBV6-3
j_call: TRBJ2-1
clone_size: .
cdr3_length: 16
d_call: TRBD1
cdr3_aa: CASSYRLRQGRNEQFF
cdr3_nt: TGTGCCAGCAGTTACCGACTACGACAGGGTCGCAATGAGCAGTTCTTC

v_call: TRBV7-8
j_call: TRBJ1-5
clone_size: .
cdr3_length: 16
d_call: .
cdr3_aa: CASRSADSYSNQPQHF
cdr3_nt: TGTGCCAGCAGATCAGCGGACAGCTATAGCAATCAGCCCCAGCATTTT

v_call: TRBV15
j_call: TRBJ1-2
clone_size: .
cdr3_length: 16
d_call: .
cdr3_aa: CATSRDRGEGMVGYTF
cdr3_nt: TGTGCCACCAGCAGAGATCGGGGCGAAGGTATGGTTGGCTACACCTTC

v_call: TRBV2
j_call: TRBJ2-1
clone_size: .
cdr3_length: 16
d_call: TRBD2
cdr3_aa: CASRHWSGGTYNEQFF
cdr3_nt: TGTGCCAGCAGGCATTGGAGCGGGGGGACCTACAATGAGCAGTTCTTC

v_call: TRBV6-5
j_call: TRBJ2-1
clone_size: .
cdr3_length: 14
d_call: .
cdr3_aa: CASSKFSGDNEQFF
cdr3_nt: TGTGCCAGCAGTAAGTTTTCGGGGGACAATGAGCAGTTCTTC

v_call: TRBV5-5
j_call: TRBJ1-1
clone_size: .
cdr3_length: 15
d_call: .
cdr3_aa: CASSLDGVGNTEAFF
cdr3_nt: TGTGCCAGCAGCTTGGACGGGGTAGGGAACACTGAAGCTTTCTTT

v_call: TRBV12-3/TRBV12-4
j_call: TRBJ2-1
clone_size: .
cdr3_length: 12
d_call: .
cdr3_aa: CASSFRPNEQFF
cdr3_nt: TGTGCCAGCAGTTTTCGACCCAATGAGCAGTTCTTC

v_call: TRBV28
j_call: TRBJ1-2
clone_size: .
cdr3_length: 14
d_call: .
cdr3_aa: CASSSNSDAFGYTF
cdr3_nt: TGTGCCAGCAGTTCTAATTCGGATGCCTTCGGCTACACCTTC

v_call: TRBV28
j_call: TRBJ2-5
clone_size: .
cdr3_length: 17
d_call: TRBD2
cdr3_aa: CASSFRGLAGDQETQYF
cdr3_nt: TGTGCCAGCAGTTTCCGCGGACTAGCGGGTGACCAAGAGACCCAGTACTTC

v_call: TRBV29-1
j_call: TRBJ2-4
clone_size: .
cdr3_length: 13
d_call: .
cdr3_aa: CSVARDTENIQYF
cdr3_nt: TGCAGCGTTGCAAGGGACACGGAAAACATTCAGTACTTC

v_call: TRBV7-6
j_call: TRBJ2-7
clone_size: .
cdr3_length: 14
d_call: TRBD1
cdr3_aa: CASSLETGIYEQYF
cdr3_nt: TGTGCCAGCAGCTTAGAGACAGGGATCTACGAGCAGTACTTC

v_call: TRBV27
j_call: TRBJ2-6
clone_size: .
cdr3_length: 16
d_call: .
cdr3_aa: CASSLTYTSVANVLTF
cdr3_nt: TGTGCCAGCAGTTTGACGTATACGTCTGTGGCCAACGTCCTGACTTTC

v_call: TRBV7-3
j_call: TRBJ2-1
clone_size: .
cdr3_length: 16
d_call: TRBD1
cdr3_aa: CASSPLDRGDYNEQFF
cdr3_nt: TGTGCCAGCAGCCCCTTAGACAGGGGTGACTACAATGAGCAGTTCTTC

v_call: TRBV7-9
j_call: TRBJ1-5
clone_size: many
cdr3_length: 15
d_call: .
cdr3_aa: CASSLARGQPGPQHF
cdr3_nt: TGTGCCAGCAGCTTAGCGCGCGGACAGCCAGGGCCCCAGCATTTT

v_call: TRBV5-1
j_call: TRBJ1-2
clone_size: few
cdr3_length: 18
d_call: .
cdr3_aa: CASSLRGMYEGLFYGYTF
cdr3_nt: TGCGCCAGCAGCTTGAGGGGAATGTACGAGGGCCTTTTTTATGGCTACACCTTC

v_call: TRBV23-1
j_call: TRBJ2-1
clone_size: .
cdr3_length: 18
d_call: .
cdr3_aa: CASSQSSIRWSLCNEQFF
cdr3_nt: TGCGCCAGCAGTCAATCATCAATCAGGTGGAGTTTATGCAATGAGCAGTTCTTC

v_call: TRBV12-3/TRBV12-4
j_call: TRBJ1-1
clone_size: .
cdr3_length: 16
d_call: TRBD1
cdr3_aa: CASSFRQGGGSTEAFF
cdr3_nt: TGTGCCAGCAGTTTCCGGCAGGGGGGGGGGAGCACTGAAGCTTTCTTT

v_call: TRBV9
j_call: TRBJ1-4
clone_size: few
cdr3_length: 16
d_call: .
cdr3_aa: CASSVNGRAANEKLFF
cdr3_nt: TGTGCCAGCAGCGTAAACGGGAGGGCGGCTAATGAAAAACTGTTTTTT

v_call: TRBV6-2/TRBV6-3
j_call: TRBJ1-5
clone_size: .
cdr3_length: 16
d_call: .
cdr3_aa: CASSSTEYIDNQPQHF
cdr3_nt: TGTGCCAGCAGTTCGACCGAATATATAGACAATCAGCCCCAGCATTTT

v_call: TRBV6-1
j_call: TRBJ1-5
clone_size: .
cdr3_length: 13
d_call: .
cdr3_aa: CASSDWNMQPQHF
cdr3_nt: TGTGCCAGCAGTGATTGGAACATGCAGCCCCAGCATTTT

v_call: TRBV10-3
j_call: TRBJ2-2
clone_size: .
cdr3_length: 19
d_call: TRBD2
cdr3_aa: CAISESTGGILSNTGELFF
cdr3_nt: TGTGCCATCAGTGAGTCGACGGGGGGGATTCTATCGAACACCGGGGAGCTGTTTTTT

v_call: TRBV7-6
j_call: TRBJ2-1
clone_size: many
cdr3_length: 18
d_call: TRBD2
cdr3_aa: CASSPTMSSGGATNEQFF
cdr3_nt: TGTGCCAGCAGCCCAACTATGAGTAGCGGGGGGGCTACCAATGAGCAGTTCTTC

v_call: TRBV6-1
j_call: TRBJ2-7
clone_size: few
cdr3_length: 18
d_call: TRBD1
cdr3_aa: CASSEAGAGGPPTYEQYF
cdr3_nt: TGTGCCAGCAGTGAAGCGGGGGCAGGGGGTCCCCCAACCTACGAGCAGTACTTC

v_call: TRBV28
j_call: TRBJ2-2
clone_size: .
cdr3_length: 15
d_call: TRBD2
cdr3_aa: CASSLSSGETGELFF
cdr3_nt: TGTGCCAGCAGCCTATCTAGCGGGGAGACCGGGGAGCTGTTTTTT